This entry is about one T cell receptor beta chain. Its matching antigen is unknown. This CDR3 spans 13 amino acids. With 3 bases removed from V and 6 bases from J, the gap between germline ends came to 11 bases. Germline assignment: CDR1 SGHDN and CDR2 FVKESK. Using immunoSEQ multiplex PCR, the repertoire was profiled, and TCRdb retains in-frame clones only, with some absent. Of hundreds of thousands of clones listed, around four fifths are singletons. The data derive from a study of cytomegalovirus exposure and HLA in healthy donors. General study findings and limits: Cytomegalovirus-associated TCR beta chains were listed, numbering some 170. High specificity and sensitivity for cytomegalovirus status were reported for the classifier. The dataset shows that most TCR sequences were rare, while some public TCRs occurred in many donors.

Sequencing used PBMCs. The chain joins TRBV14 to TRBJ1-2; a weak D match, TRBD1 (5 bases). The receptor's source is a woman between 18 and 30 years old in good health and CMV-seronegative. This CDR3 is CASSQGRADGYTF. The CDR3 coding sequence is TGTGCCAGCAGCCAGGGCAGGGCCGATGGCTACACCTTC.